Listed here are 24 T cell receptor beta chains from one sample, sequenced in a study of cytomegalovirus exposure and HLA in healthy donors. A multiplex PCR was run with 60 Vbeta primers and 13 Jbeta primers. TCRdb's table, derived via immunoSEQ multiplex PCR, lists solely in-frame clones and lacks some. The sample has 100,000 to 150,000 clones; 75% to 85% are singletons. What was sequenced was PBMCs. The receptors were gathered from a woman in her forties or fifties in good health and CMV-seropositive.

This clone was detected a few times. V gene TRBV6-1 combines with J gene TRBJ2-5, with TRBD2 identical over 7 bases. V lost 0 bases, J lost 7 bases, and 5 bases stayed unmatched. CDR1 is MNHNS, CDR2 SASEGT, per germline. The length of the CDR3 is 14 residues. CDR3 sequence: CASSEANIAGTQYF. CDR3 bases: TGTGCCAGCAGTGAAGCGAATATAGCGGGGACCCAGTACTTC.

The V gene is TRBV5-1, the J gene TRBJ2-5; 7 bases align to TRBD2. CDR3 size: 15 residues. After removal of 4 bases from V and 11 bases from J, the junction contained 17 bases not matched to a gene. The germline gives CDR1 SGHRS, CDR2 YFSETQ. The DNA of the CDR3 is TGCGCCAGCAGCGGAACAGCGGGGAGGTCGGGAGAGCAGTACTTC. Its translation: CASSGTAGRSGEQYF.

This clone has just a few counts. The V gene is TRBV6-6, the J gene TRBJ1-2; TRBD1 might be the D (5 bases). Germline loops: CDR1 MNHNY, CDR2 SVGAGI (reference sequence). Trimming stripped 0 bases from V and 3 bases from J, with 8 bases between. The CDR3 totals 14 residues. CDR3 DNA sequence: TGTGCCAGCAGTTACTCCGGGGGAGACTATGGCTACACCTTC. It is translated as CASSYSGGDYGYTF.

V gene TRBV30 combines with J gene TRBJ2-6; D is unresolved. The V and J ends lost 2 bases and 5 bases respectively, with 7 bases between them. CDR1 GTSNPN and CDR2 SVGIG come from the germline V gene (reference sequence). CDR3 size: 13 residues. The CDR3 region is CAWSTLRANVLTF. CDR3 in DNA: TGTGCCTGGAGTACTTTAAGGGCCAACGTCCTGACTTTC.

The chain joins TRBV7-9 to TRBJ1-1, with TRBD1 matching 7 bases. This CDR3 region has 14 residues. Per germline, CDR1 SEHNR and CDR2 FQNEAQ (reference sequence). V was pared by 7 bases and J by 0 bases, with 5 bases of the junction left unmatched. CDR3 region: CASTHRGLNTEAFF. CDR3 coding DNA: TGTGCCAGCACCCACAGGGGTTTGAACACTGAAGCTTTCTTT.

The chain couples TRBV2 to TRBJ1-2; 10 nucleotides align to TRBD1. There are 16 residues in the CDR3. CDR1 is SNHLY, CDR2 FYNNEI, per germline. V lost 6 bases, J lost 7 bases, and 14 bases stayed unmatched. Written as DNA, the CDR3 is TGTGCCAGCAGCCGGGACAGGGGCCCAGGTTCGGGTGGCTACACCTTC. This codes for CASSRDRGPGSGGYTF.

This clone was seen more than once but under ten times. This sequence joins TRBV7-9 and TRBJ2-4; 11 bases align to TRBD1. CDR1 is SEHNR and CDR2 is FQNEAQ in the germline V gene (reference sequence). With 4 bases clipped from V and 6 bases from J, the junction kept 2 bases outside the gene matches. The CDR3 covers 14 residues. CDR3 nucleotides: TGTGCCAGCAGCTCAGGACAGGGGGCAAACATTCAGTACTTC. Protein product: CASSSGQGANIQYF.

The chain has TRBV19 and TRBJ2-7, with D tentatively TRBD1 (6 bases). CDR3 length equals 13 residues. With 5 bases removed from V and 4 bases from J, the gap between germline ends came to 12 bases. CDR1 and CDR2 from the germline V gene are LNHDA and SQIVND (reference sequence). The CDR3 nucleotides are TGTGCCAGTAGTCCGGGACACCCGTACGAGCAGTACTTC. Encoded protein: CASSPGHPYEQYF. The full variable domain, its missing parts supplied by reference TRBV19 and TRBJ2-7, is DGGITQSPKYLFRKEGQNVTLSCEQNLNHDAMYWYRQDPGQGLRLIYYSQIVNDFQKGDIAEGYSVSREKKESFPLTVTSAQKNPTAFYLCASSPGHPYEQYFGPGTRLTVT.

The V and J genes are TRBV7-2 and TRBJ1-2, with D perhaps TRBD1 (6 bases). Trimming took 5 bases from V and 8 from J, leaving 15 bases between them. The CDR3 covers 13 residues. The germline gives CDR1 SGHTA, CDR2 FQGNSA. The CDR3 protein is CASSPGEGGGYTF. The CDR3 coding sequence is TGTGCCAGCAGCCCAGGGGAGGGCGGAGGCTACACCTTC.

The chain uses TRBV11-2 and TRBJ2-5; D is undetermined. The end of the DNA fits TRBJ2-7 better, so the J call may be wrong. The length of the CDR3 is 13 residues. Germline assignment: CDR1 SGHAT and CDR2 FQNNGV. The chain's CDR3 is CASSLDNGDEQYF. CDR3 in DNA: TGTGCCAGCAGCTTAGATAACGGAGACGAGCAGTACTTC.

For the CDR3, the DNA is TGCGCCAGCAGTGAGGGAAAGCGGATCACAGATACGCAGTATTTT. Its protein product is CASSEGKRITDTQYF. The V and J genes are TRBV10-1 and TRBJ2-3, with D maybe TRBD2 (5 bases). Germline V gene sequence: CDR1 WNHNN, CDR2 SYGVQD (reference sequence). CDR3 size: 15 residues. Trimming stripped 2 bases from V and 2 bases from J, with 11 bases between.

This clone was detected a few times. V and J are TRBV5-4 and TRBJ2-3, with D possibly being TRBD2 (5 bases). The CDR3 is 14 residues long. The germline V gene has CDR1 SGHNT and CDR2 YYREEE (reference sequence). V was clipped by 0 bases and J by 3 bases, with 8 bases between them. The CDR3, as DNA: TGTGCCAGCAGCTTGGCCGGGGAGACAGATACGCAGTATTTT. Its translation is CASSLAGETDTQYF.

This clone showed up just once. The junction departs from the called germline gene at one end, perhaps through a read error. CDR3 residues: CSSSSGWEGNEQFF. The CDR3 bases are TGTTCCAGCAGCTCCGGATGGGAGGGCAATGAGCAGTTCTTC. J is TRBJ2-1 and V is TRBV7-9, with 7 nucleotides matching TRBD2. Germline V CDR1 and CDR2: SEHNR, FQNEAQ (reference sequence). The CDR3 consists of 14 residues.

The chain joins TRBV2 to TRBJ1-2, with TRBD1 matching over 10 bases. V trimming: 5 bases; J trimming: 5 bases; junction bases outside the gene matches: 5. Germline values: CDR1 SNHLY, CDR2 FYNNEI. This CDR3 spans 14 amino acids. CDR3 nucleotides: TGTGCCAGCAGTCAGCCGGGACAGGGGTATGGCTACACCTTC. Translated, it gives CASSQPGQGYGYTF.

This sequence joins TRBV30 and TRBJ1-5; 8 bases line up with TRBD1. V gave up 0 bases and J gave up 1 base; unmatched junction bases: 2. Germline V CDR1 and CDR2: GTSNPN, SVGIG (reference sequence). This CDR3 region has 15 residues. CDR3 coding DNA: TGTGCCTGGAGTGTACGGGACAGGAGCAATCAGCCCCAGCATTTT. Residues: CAWSVRDRSNQPQHF.

DNA of the CDR3: TGTGCCAGCAGCGGAACATCTAGATCCACTGAAGCTTTCTTT. It specifies CASSGTSRSTEAFF. This chain uses TRBV9 with TRBJ1-1, with no clear D. Trimming pared 3 bases from V and 4 bases from J, leaving 13 bases between. The CDR3 is made up of 14 amino acids. Germline V gene sequence: CDR1 SGDLS, CDR2 YYNGEE.

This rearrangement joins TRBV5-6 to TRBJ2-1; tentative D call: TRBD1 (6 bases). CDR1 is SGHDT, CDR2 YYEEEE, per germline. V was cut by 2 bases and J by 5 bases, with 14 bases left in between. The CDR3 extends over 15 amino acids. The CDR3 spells CASSFMDSYNNEQFF. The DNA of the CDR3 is TGTGCCAGCAGCTTTATGGACAGCTACAACAATGAGCAGTTCTTC.

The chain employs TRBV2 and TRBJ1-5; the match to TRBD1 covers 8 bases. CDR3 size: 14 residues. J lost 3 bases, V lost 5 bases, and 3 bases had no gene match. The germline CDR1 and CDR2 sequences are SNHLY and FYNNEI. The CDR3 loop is CASSTDRDNQPQHF. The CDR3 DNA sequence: TGTGCCAGCAGTACGGACAGGGACAATCAGCCCCAGCATTTT.

The CDR3 region has the DNA TGTGCCAGCAGTGAACAGATCACAGATACGCAGTATTTT. Amino acids: CASSEQITDTQYF. The chain recombines TRBV2 with TRBJ2-3; unclear D gene. The CDR3 contains 13 residues. Trimming shortened V by 2 bases and J by 2 bases, and 5 bases separated the two germline ends. Germline CDR1 is SNHLY and CDR2 is FYNNEI.

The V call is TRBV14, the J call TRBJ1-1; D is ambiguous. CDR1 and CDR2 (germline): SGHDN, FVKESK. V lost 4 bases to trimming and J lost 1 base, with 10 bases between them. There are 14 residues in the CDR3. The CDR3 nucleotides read TGTGCCAGCAGCCCCAGTTTTCCGAACACTGAAGCTTTCTTT. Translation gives CASSPSFPNTEAFF.

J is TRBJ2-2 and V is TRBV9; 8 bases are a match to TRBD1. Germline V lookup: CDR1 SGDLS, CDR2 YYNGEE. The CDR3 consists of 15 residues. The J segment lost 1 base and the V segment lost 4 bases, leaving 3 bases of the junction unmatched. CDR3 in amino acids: CASSHDRGNTGELFF. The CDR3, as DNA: TGTGCCAGCAGCCACGACAGGGGGAACACCGGGGAGCTGTTTTTT.

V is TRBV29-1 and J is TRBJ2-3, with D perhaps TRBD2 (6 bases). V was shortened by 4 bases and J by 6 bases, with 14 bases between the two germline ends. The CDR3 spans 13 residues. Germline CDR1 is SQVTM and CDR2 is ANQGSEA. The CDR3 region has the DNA TGCAGCGTTGGACAGTCGGGGACTGATACGCAGTATTTT. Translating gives CSVGQSGTDTQYF.

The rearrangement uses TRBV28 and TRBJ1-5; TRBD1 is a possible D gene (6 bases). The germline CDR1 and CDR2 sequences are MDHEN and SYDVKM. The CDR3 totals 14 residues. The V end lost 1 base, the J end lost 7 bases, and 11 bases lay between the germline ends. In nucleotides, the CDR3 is TGTGCCAGCAGTTTATCTGGGGGCGTCCAGCCCCAGCATTTT. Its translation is CASSLSGGVQPQHF.

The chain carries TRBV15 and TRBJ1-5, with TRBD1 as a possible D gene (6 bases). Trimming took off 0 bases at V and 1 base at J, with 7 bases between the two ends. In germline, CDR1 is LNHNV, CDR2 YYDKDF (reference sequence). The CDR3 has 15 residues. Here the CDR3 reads CATSRDGQSNQPQHF. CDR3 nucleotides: TGTGCCACCAGCAGAGATGGACAGAGCAATCAGCCCCAGCATTTT.